These 25 T cell receptor beta chains came from one sample sequenced in a study of blood T cell repertoires in COVID-19. Libraries were prepared by immunoSEQ multiplex PCR; TCRdb keeps only in-frame clonotypes and omits some of them. The sample records 130,000 to 150,000 clones, around 80% being singletons. Material: peripheral blood. The receptors derive from a man between 60 and 70 years old with active or convalescent COVID-19.

The chain employs TRBV5-1 and TRBJ2-3; D is possibly TRBD2 (6 bases). Germline V CDR1 and CDR2: SGHRS, YFSETQ. This CDR3 is built from 15 residues. Trimming cost V 2 bases and J 3 bases, with 13 bases left between them. The CDR3 spells CASSFTGVMTDTQYF. DNA of the CDR3: TGCGCCAGCAGCTTCACGGGAGTTATGACAGATACGCAGTATTTT. Filled out from reference TRBV5-1 and TRBJ2-3, the complete variable domain reads KAGVTQTPRYLIKTRGQQVTLSCSPISGHRSVSWYQQTPGQGLQFLFEYFSETQRNKGNFPGRFSGRQFSNSRSEMNVSTLELGDSALYLCASSFTGVMTDTQYFGPGTRLTVL.

V gene TRBV3-1 (or the pseudogene TRBV3-2) combines with J gene TRBJ2-5; TRBD2 aligns across 7 bases. The junction had 12 bases not matched to a gene; V was cut back by 9 bases and J by 5 bases. Germline lookup yields CDR1 LGHDT and CDR2 YNNKEL (reference sequence). This CDR3 comprises 14 residues. CDR3 nucleotide sequence: TGTGCCAGTCGAAGGAGGGAGGGCGGGGAGACCCAGTACTTC. It is translated as CASRRREGGETQYF.

This clone was recorded once. The chain combines TRBV7-3 with TRBJ1-1; maybe TRBD1 (5 bases). Germline V gene lookup returns CDR1 SGHTA and CDR2 FQGTGA. This CDR3 is 14 amino acids long. Deletions cut 1 base from V and 6 bases from J, with 12 bases between. The CDR3 spells CASSLSGGTAEAFF. In DNA, the CDR3 is TGTGCCAGCAGCTTAAGCGGAGGGACCGCTGAAGCTTTCTTT.

CDR3 amino acids: CASSHWDRGGEGYTF. The CDR3, as DNA: TGTGCCAGCAGCCACTGGGACAGGGGTGGAGAGGGCTACACCTTC. This chain joins TRBV3-1 (or the pseudogene TRBV3-2) and TRBJ1-2; the match to TRBD1 covers 10 bases. Germline V gene data show CDR1 as LGHDT and CDR2 as YNNKEL (reference sequence). J was trimmed by 8 bases and V by 3 bases; bases with no gene match: 9. CDR3 length equals 15 residues.

The rearrangement joins TRBV19 to TRBJ1-5; perhaps TRBD1 as D (6 bases). Trimming removed 3 bases at V and 4 bases at J, with 10 bases between. Per the germline V gene, CDR1 is LNHDA and CDR2 is SQIVND (reference sequence). The CDR3 length is 14 residues. The CDR3, as DNA: TGTGCCAGTAGTATGTTGGACAGAAATCAGCCCCAGCATTTT. Protein product: CASSMLDRNQPQHF.

The chain carries TRBV12-3 or TRBV12-4 and TRBJ2-1; 7 bases map to TRBD1. V lost 3 bases and J lost 8; bases outside the gene matches: 4. The CDR3 extends over 13 amino acids. CDR3 nucleotides: TGTGCCAGCAGTTTCAGGACAGGCGATGAGCAGTTCTTC. Translation: CASSFRTGDEQFF.

The chain combines TRBV27 with TRBJ2-3; 10 bases match TRBD2. With 4 bases clipped from V and 0 bases from J, the junction kept 10 bases outside the gene matches. CDR3 length: 18 residues. Per the germline V gene, CDR1 is MNHEY and CDR2 is SMNVEV (reference sequence). CDR3 DNA sequence: TGTGCCAGCAGTTCCCTTCGGACTAGCGGTCCTAGCACAGATACGCAGTATTTT. It specifies CASSSLRTSGPSTDTQYF.

V usage is TRBV30 and J usage is TRBJ1-1, with TRBD1 matching over 8 bases. V shed 3 bases and J 5 bases; nucleotides not matched to a gene: 5. The germline V gene encodes CDR1 GTSNPN and CDR2 SVGIG (reference sequence). The CDR3 runs to 13 residues. CDR3 amino acids: CAWRPDRGTEAFF. The CDR3 DNA reads as TGTGCCTGGAGACCTGACAGGGGAACTGAAGCTTTCTTT.

V usage is TRBV7-7 and J usage is TRBJ2-5; 8 positions agree with TRBD1. CDR1 is SSHAT, CDR2 FNYEAQ, per germline (reference sequence). The length of the CDR3 is 14 residues. The V and J ends lost 5 bases and 5 bases, in that order; junction bases with no gene match: 7. CDR3 sequence (DNA): TGTGCCAGCAGCCGGGACAGGCTGGGGGAGACCCAGTACTTC. Amino acids: CASSRDRLGETQYF.

The genes are TRBV6-2 or TRBV6-3 and TRBJ2-1, with a tentative D call TRBD2 (7 bases). Germline CDR1 is MNHEY and CDR2 is SVGEGT. The CDR3 loop spans 17 amino acids. Deletions cut 5 bases from V and 8 bases from J, with 25 bases between. CDR3 in amino acids: CASSPQRGWEGPDEQFF. The CDR3 nucleotides are TGTGCCAGCAGTCCCCAGAGGGGGTGGGAGGGTCCGGATGAGCAGTTCTTC.

CDR3 region: CASSLDRGSYNEQFF. In nucleotides, the CDR3 is TGTGCCAGCAGCTTAGACAGGGGCTCCTACAATGAGCAGTTCTTC. The chain recombines TRBV7-3 with TRBJ2-1; 8 nucleotides align to TRBD1. V lost 2 bases, J lost 0 bases, and 0 bases stayed unmatched. Germline lookup yields CDR1 SGHTA and CDR2 FQGTGA. The CDR3 contains 15 residues.

The chain has TRBV28 and TRBJ2-3; TRBD2 matches at 7 bases. The CDR3 spans 13 residues. V was clipped by 7 bases and J by 3 bases; unmatched bases: 4. Per germline, CDR1 MDHEN and CDR2 SYDVKM. Here the CDR3 reads CASTGGGTDTQYF. DNA for the CDR3: TGTGCCAGCACGGGGGGAGGGACAGATACGCAGTATTTT.

V usage is TRBV7-9 and J usage is TRBJ2-7; D gene ambiguous. With 5 bases removed from V and 5 bases from J, the gap between germline ends came to 16 bases. The CDR3 is 14 amino acids. Germline values: CDR1 SEHNR, CDR2 FQNEAQ (reference sequence). CDR3 sequence: CASSPTLVSHEQYF. CDR3 nucleotide sequence: TGTGCCAGCAGCCCAACTCTAGTTTCCCACGAGCAGTACTTC.

The chain uses TRBV3-1 (or the pseudogene TRBV3-2) and TRBJ1-1; D might be TRBD1 (5 bases). The CDR3 runs 14 residues. Germline V lookup: CDR1 LGHDT, CDR2 YNNKEL (reference sequence). Deletions cut 4 bases from V and 1 base from J, with 10 bases between. CDR3 residues: CASSRPDKNTEAFF. Here the CDR3 DNA reads TGTGCCAGCAGCCGCCCGGACAAGAACACTGAAGCTTTCTTT.

This clone was seen only a few times. The rearrangement links TRBV6-1 to TRBJ1-6; a weak D match, TRBD1 (6 bases). This CDR3 is built from 15 residues. From germline, CDR1 is MNHNS and CDR2 SASEGT. Trimming cost V 2 bases and J 9 bases, with 14 bases left between them. This CDR3 reads CASSESSQGSSPLHF. The CDR3 DNA reads as TGTGCCAGCAGTGAATCGTCGCAGGGGTCTTCACCCCTCCACTTT.

The chain has TRBV23-1 and TRBJ1-3; a possible D gene is TRBD1 (5 bases). TRBV23-1 is placed among ORFs of uncertain function. This CDR3 spans 15 amino acids. V was cut by 0 bases and J by 0 bases, with 6 bases left in between. The chain's CDR3 is CASSQSGDSGNTIYF. The DNA for the CDR3 is TGCGCCAGCAGTCAATCAGGGGACTCTGGAAACACCATATATTTT.

This chain uses TRBV5-6 with TRBJ2-7; 8 bases fit TRBD1. The junction had 2 bases not matched to a gene; V was cut back by 1 base and J by 5 bases. CDR1 and CDR2 (germline): SGHDT, YYEEEE. The CDR3 is 13 amino acids. The DNA for the CDR3 is TGTGCCAGCAGCTTGACAGGGGGTAACGAGCAGTACTTC. Its translation: CASSLTGGNEQYF.

This rearrangement joins TRBV5-6 to TRBJ1-1, with a weak D call TRBD1 (5 bases). The germline CDR1 and CDR2 sequences are SGHDT and YYEEEE. The ends were cut back, 0 bases at V and 11 bases at J, with 8 bases in the middle. This CDR3 is 11 amino acids long. The CDR3 loop reads CASSLARVAFF. CDR3 sequence (DNA): TGTGCCAGCAGCTTGGCCAGGGTGGCTTTCTTT.

This chain joins TRBV5-1 and TRBJ1-4; TRBD1 might be the D (5 bases). CDR3 length: 14 residues. V was pared by 2 bases and J by 8 bases, with 13 bases between. Germline CDR1 is SGHRS and CDR2 is YFSETQ. The DNA of the CDR3 is TGCGCCAGCAGCTTAGACAGTCGACGGGAAAAACTGTTTTTT. The encoded protein is CASSLDSRREKLFF. Using reference TRBV5-1 and TRBJ1-4 for the parts outside the CDR3, the full variable domain is KAGVTQTPRYLIKTRGQQVTLSCSPISGHRSVSWYQQTPGQGLQFLFEYFSETQRNKGNFPGRFSGRQFSNSRSEMNVSTLELGDSALYLCASSLDSRREKLFFGSGTQLSVL.

This sequence joins TRBV7-8 and TRBJ1-2, with D tentatively TRBD1 (6 bases). Germline loops: CDR1 SGHVS, CDR2 FQNEAQ. The CDR3 is made up of 14 amino acids. V was clipped by 4 bases and J by 5 bases, with 14 bases between them. In DNA, the CDR3 is TGTGCCAGCAGCTCCAGGGGTCAGTCTTATGGCTACACCTTC. Its protein is CASSSRGQSYGYTF. Drawing the rest from reference TRBV7-8 and TRBJ1-2, the complete variable domain is GAGVSQSPRYKVAKRGQDVALRCDPISGHVSLFWYQQALGQGPEFLTYFQNEAQLDKSGLPSDRFFAERPEGSVSTLKIQRTQQEDSAVYLCASSSRGQSYGYTFGSGTRLTVV.

This chain links TRBV20-1 with TRBJ2-3, with a tentative D call TRBD1 (5 bases). Trimming stripped 4 bases from V and 14 bases from J, with 16 bases between. CDR1 is DFQATT and CDR2 is SNEGSKA in the germline V gene (reference sequence). This CDR3 is 11 amino acids long. CDR3 nucleotide sequence: TGCAGTGCTACACAGGCCCGGATCCCGTATTTT. Protein sequence: CSATQARIPYF.

The V and J genes are TRBV2 and TRBJ1-4; TRBD1 agrees at 7 bases. The J segment lost 5 bases and the V segment lost 6 bases, leaving 6 bases of the junction unmatched. Germline CDR1 and CDR2: SNHLY and FYNNEI. CDR3 length: 14 residues. In DNA form, the CDR3 reads TGTGCCAGCAGGCGGGGACAGTCGAATGAAAAACTGTTTTTT. It codes for CASRRGQSNEKLFF. Using reference TRBV2 and TRBJ1-4 for the parts outside the CDR3, the full variable domain is EPEVTQTPSHQVTQMGQEVILRCVPISNHLYFYWYRQILGQKVEFLVSFYNNEISEKSEIFDDQFSVERPDGSNFTLKIRSTKLEDSAMYFCASRRGQSNEKLFFGSGTQLSVL.

The V and J genes are TRBV7-3 and TRBJ2-2; 11 positions agree with TRBD2. In germline, CDR1 is SGHTA, CDR2 FQGTGA. CDR3 length: 20 residues. Trimming took 4 bases from V and 0 from J; bases not matched to a gene: 13. The CDR3 loop is CASSSNFIGTSGANTGELFF. The CDR3 coding sequence is TGTGCCAGCAGCTCGAATTTTATCGGGACTAGCGGTGCGAACACCGGGGAGCTGTTTTTT.

This rearrangement joins TRBV29-1 to TRBJ2-5; D is perhaps TRBD2 (5 bases). The CDR3 consists of 15 residues. V gave up 4 bases and J gave up 5 bases, with 20 bases separating them. The germline V gene has CDR1 SQVTM and CDR2 ANQGSEA. CDR3 sequence (DNA): TGCAGCGTTGGAATCGGCGGACTGACTGGGGAGACCCAGTACTTC. Amino acids: CSVGIGGLTGETQYF.

The chain uses TRBV6-1 and TRBJ2-7; TRBD2 is a possible D gene (5 bases). Germline V CDR1 and CDR2: MNHNS, SASEGT. The CDR3 is 12 residues long. V lost 8 bases and J lost 3, with 11 bases in between. DNA for the CDR3: TGTGCCAGCCGGCGGGCTGTCTACGAGCAGTACTTC. It translates to CASRRAVYEQYF.